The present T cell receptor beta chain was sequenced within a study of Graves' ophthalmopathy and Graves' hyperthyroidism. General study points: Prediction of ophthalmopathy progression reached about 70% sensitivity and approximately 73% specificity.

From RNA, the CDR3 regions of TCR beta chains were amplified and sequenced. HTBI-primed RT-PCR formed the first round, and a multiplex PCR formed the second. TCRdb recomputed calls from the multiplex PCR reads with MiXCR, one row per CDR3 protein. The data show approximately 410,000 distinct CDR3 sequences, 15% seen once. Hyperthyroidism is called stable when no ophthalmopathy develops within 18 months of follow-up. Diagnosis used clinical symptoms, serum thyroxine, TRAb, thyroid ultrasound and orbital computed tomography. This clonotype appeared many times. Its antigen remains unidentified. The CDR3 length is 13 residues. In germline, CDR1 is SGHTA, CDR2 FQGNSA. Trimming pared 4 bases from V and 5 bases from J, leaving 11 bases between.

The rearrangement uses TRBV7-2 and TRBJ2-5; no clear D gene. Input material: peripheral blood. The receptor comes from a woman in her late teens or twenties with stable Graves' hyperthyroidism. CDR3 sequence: CASSSAPLETQYF. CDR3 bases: TGTGCCAGCAGCTCAGCGCCCCTGGAGACCCAGTACTTC.